A selection of T cell receptor beta chains follows, all from one sample in a study of T cells in Graves' hyperthyroidism and ophthalmopathy. Each CDR3 protein gets one entry after TCRdb re-called the multiplex PCR reads with MiXCR. The profile shows a few hundred thousand distinct CDR3 sequences, around 23% of them singletons. Sequenced material: blood. The receptors shown here come from a woman between 50 and 59 years old with Graves' hyperthyroidism. CDR3s include the opening cysteine and the closing phenylalanine or tryptophan. D genes are given only for firm matches. Some rows mark clone size as missing; the rest say once, few, many or name a class of expanded clone.

>TRBJ2-1|TRBV7-3|-|few
TGTGCCAGCAGCTTACACCGAGGGCATGAGCAGTTCTTC
CASSLHRGHEQFF
>TRBJ1-2|TRBV2|-|many
TGTGCCAGCAGTGAACAGTATGGAGACTATGGCTACACCTTC
CASSEQYGDYGYTF
>TRBJ2-5|TRBV9|-|many
TGTGCCAGCAGCGTAGACCCGCTGGCAGGAGAGACCCAGTACTTC
CASSVDPLAGETQYF
>TRBJ1-2|TRBV2|-|-
TGTGCCAGCAGCTTACGACTGGGCTCTGGCTACACCTTC
CASSLRLGSGYTF
>TRBJ2-5|TRBV6-1|TRBD2|many
TGTGCCAGCAAAACCGGGACTAGCGGGGGGGTCGGTGAGACCCAGTACTTC
CASKTGTSGGVGETQYF
>TRBJ2-3|TRBV6-1|-|few
TGTGCCAGCAGCCAGGGTGTCGGCCCGCAGTATTTT
CASSQGVGPQYF
>TRBJ1-5|TRBV28|-|many
TGTGCCAGCAGTTTCGATCGGGCAGTCGTACATCAGCCCCAGCATTTT
CASSFDRAVVHQPQHF
>TRBJ2-1|TRBV11-1|-|many
TGTGCCAGCAGCTTAGACGGGAAGGACTATGAGCAGTTCTTC
CASSLDGKDYEQFF
>TRBJ1-5|TRBV2|-|many
TGTGCCAGCAGTGCCTTGGCAGGGCTAGGCAATCAGCCCCAGCATTTT
CASSALAGLGNQPQHF
>TRBJ1-2|TRBV27|TRBD1|-
TGTGCCAGCAGTTTAGAACTACAGGGGCTATATGGCTACACCTTC
CASSLELQGLYGYTF
>TRBJ1-6|TRBV27|TRBD1|many
TGTGCCAGCAGTCCAACCCGGGACAGTAATTCACCCCTCCACTTT
CASSPTRDSNSPLHF
>TRBJ2-2|TRBV28|TRBD2|-
TGTGCCAGCAGTTTCACTAGCGGGGGGGCCGCCACCGGGGAGCTGTTTTTT
CASSFTSGGAATGELFF
>TRBJ2-1|TRBV20-1|-|-
TGCAGTGCTAGTCGGCACCACAATGAGCAGTTCTTC
CSASRHHNEQFF
>TRBJ2-7|TRBV28|-|many
TGTGCCAGCAGTTTAGTGGACACTGGATCCTACGAGCAGTACTTC
CASSLVDTGSYEQYF
>TRBJ1-5|TRBV7-9|-|few
TGTGCCAGCAGCTTGCAGGGAGATAGCAATCAGCCCCAGCATTTT
CASSLQGDSNQPQHF
>TRBJ1-1|TRBV7-9|TRBD1|-
TGTGCCAGCAGCCCCCAGGGGGGGATGAACACTGAAGCTTTCTTT
CASSPQGGMNTEAFF
>TRBJ1-1|TRBV12-3/TRBV12-4|-|many
TGTGCCAGCAGATTGTACACTGAAGCTTTCTTT
CASRLYTEAFF
>TRBJ2-3|TRBV5-1|-|many
TGCGCCAGCAGTGGAGGGGTTAGCACAGATACGCAGTATTTT
CASSGGVSTDTQYF
>TRBJ2-7|TRBV28|TRBD1|-
TGTGCCAGCAGTTTCGGACAGGGGCCCCACGAGCAGTACTTC
CASSFGQGPHEQYF
>TRBJ2-1|TRBV6-1|TRBD2|few
TGTGCCAGCAGAACCGGGACTAGCTTCTCCTACAATGAGCAGTTCTTC
CASRTGTSFSYNEQFF
>TRBJ2-7|TRBV7-6|-|-
TGTGCCAGCAGCCTCCAGGGGAGGTCGGACTACGAGCAGTACTTC
CASSLQGRSDYEQYF